Each of the 12 T cell receptor beta chains below was sequenced from the same sample in a study of T cell repertoires in cytomegalovirus infection. MiXCR was run by TCRdb on the reads, yielding one entry per CDR3 protein. The top ten clones hold roughly an eighth of a sample with some 450,000 distinct CDR3 sequences, approximately 31% of them seen once. The sample taken for sequencing was PBMCs. The receptors shown here come from a human donor in good health (CMV status not recorded). Some clones in this sample may be carry-over from other donors' samples.

The rearrangement links TRBV2 to TRBJ2-3; D unclear. Deletions cut 6 bases from V and 6 bases from J, with 13 bases between. Germline assignment: CDR1 SNHLY and CDR2 FYNNEI. The CDR3 spans 13 residues. The DNA for the CDR3 is TGTGCCAGCAGGCATCCCCTCAGGGATACGCAGTATTTT. Its protein product is CASRHPLRDTQYF.

This sequence joins TRBV20-1 and TRBJ2-3, with D unresolved. The CDR3 is made up of 12 amino acids. Trimming pared 4 bases from V and 2 bases from J, leaving 7 bases between. Germline V gene data show CDR1 as DFQATT and CDR2 as SNEGSKA (reference sequence). This CDR3 reads CSAKPDTDTQYF. CDR3 nucleotide sequence: TGCAGTGCTAAACCCGACACAGATACGCAGTATTTT.

V usage is TRBV25-1 and J usage is TRBJ2-5, with 7 bases fitting TRBD1. The CDR3 totals 15 residues. CDR1 and CDR2 (germline): MGHDK, SYGVNS. Trimming cost V 3 bases and J 5 bases; bases outside gene matches: 9. The CDR3 sequence is CASSERRQGGETQYF. The DNA for the CDR3 is TGTGCCAGCAGTGAGAGACGACAGGGTGGCGAGACCCAGTACTTC.

A note on this clonotype: The junction does not match germline at one end; this may be a read error. The chain has TRBV6-1 and TRBJ1-2; D may be TRBD1 (5 bases). The length of the CDR3 is 15 residues. The V gene's germline CDR1 is MNHNS and CDR2 SASEGT. CDR3 bases: TGTGCCAGCAGTATACGACAGCAAGCTAACTATTGCTACACCTTC. It encodes CASSIRQQANYCYTF.

The rearrangement links TRBV9 to TRBJ1-6; D is uncertain. Per germline, CDR1 SGDLS and CDR2 YYNGEE. CDR3 size: 13 residues. Between the trimmed V and J ends, which lost 0 bases and 7 bases, there was a span of 5 bases. The DNA for the CDR3 is TGTGCCAGCAGCGTAGGAACCAATTCACCCCTCCACTTT. Protein: CASSVGTNSPLHF.

This clonotype came up a few times. The chain is built from TRBV15 and TRBJ2-2; 8 bases agree with TRBD2. Per the germline V gene, CDR1 is LNHNV and CDR2 is YYDKDF (reference sequence). The CDR3 has 15 amino acids. J lost 0 bases, V lost 6 bases, and 3 bases had no gene match. As DNA, the CDR3 is TGTGCCACCAGGGCGGGGGGCCCGAACACCGGGGAGCTGTTTTTT. Its protein is CATRAGGPNTGELFF.

This clonotype showed up many times. The rearrangement joins TRBV6-1 to TRBJ2-5, with D hard to call. V dropped 1 base and J dropped 4 bases, with 4 bases sitting between them. Germline V gene lookup returns CDR1 MNHNS and CDR2 SASEGT. The CDR3 contains 12 residues. DNA of the CDR3: TGTGCCAGCAGTGAAGGGGGAGAGACCCAGTACTTC. It translates to CASSEGGETQYF.

Worth noting for this clonotype: An end of the junction differs from the germline gene, which may be a read error. The J gene is TRBJ1-1, the V gene TRBV29-1; D uncertain. Germline V gene lookup returns CDR1 SQVTM and CDR2 ANQGSEA. The CDR3 covers 14 residues. CDR3 protein: CSVPFSGMNTAAFF. For the CDR3, the DNA is TGCAGCGTCCCCTTTTCCGGAATGAACACTGCAGCTTTCTTT.

J is TRBJ2-5 and V is TRBV5-4; TRBD1 matches at 8 bases. Trimming at V came to 4 bases and at J to 5 bases, leaving 10 bases not matched to a gene. The CDR3 consists of 15 residues. Germline V gene lookup returns CDR1 SGHNT and CDR2 YYREEE (reference sequence). CDR3 sequence: CASSTPTTGDETQYF. The CDR3 nucleotides read TGTGCCAGCAGCACCCCTACGACAGGGGACGAGACCCAGTACTTC.

This clonotype was counted ten times or more. The chain has TRBV4-1 and TRBJ2-7; 8 bases are a match to TRBD1. Trimming took 0 bases from V and 6 from J; bases not matched to a gene: 4. Germline V gene data show CDR1 as MGHRA and CDR2 as YSYEKL. CDR3 length: 14 amino acids. CDR3 coding DNA: TGCGCCAGCAGCCAAGATCAGGGGGCTGGCGAGCAGTACTTC. Its translation is CASSQDQGAGEQYF.

This clonotype has a count of ten or more. The chain uses TRBV7-8 and TRBJ1-5; 7 nucleotides line up with TRBD1. The CDR3 spans 12 residues. Trimming at V came to 5 bases and at J to 6 bases, leaving 1 base not matched to a gene. Per germline, CDR1 SGHVS and CDR2 FQNEAQ. As DNA, the CDR3 is TGTGCCAGCAGCCGACAGGGTCAGCCCCAGCATTTT. Protein: CASSRQGQPQHF.

This rearrangement joins TRBV20-1 to TRBJ2-1; D is undetermined. From germline, CDR1 is DFQATT and CDR2 SNEGSKA (reference sequence). Trimming pared 3 bases from V and 1 base from J, leaving 13 bases between. This CDR3 spans 15 amino acids. In DNA, the CDR3 is TGCAGTGCTAGTCTCCGGAAGGAATCCTACAATGAGCAGTTCTTC. It codes for CSASLRKESYNEQFF.